This record concerns one TCR beta chain sequence. Unique molecular identifiers were incorporated into the prepared TCRbeta library. TCRdb re-called the PCR reads with MiXCR, one entry per CDR3 protein. The sample consists of approximately 390,000 distinct CDR3 sequences, about a tenth of them appearing once. The data are from a study of T-cell reconstitution after alpha-beta-depleted transplantation in children. Trimming shortened V by 6 bases and J by 3 bases, and 8 bases separated the two germline ends. The CDR3 loop spans 12 amino acids. The specimen was PBMCs from the stem cell graft donor, collected from the stem cell graft. The chain couples TRBV12-3 or TRBV12-4 to TRBJ1-1; no reliable D call. The receptor's source is a human donor who donated a stem cell graft to a child with acute myeloid leukemia. CDR3 nucleotides: TGTGCCAGCAGGGGTGGGGACACTGAAGCTTTCTTT. Translation gives CASRGGDTEAFF.